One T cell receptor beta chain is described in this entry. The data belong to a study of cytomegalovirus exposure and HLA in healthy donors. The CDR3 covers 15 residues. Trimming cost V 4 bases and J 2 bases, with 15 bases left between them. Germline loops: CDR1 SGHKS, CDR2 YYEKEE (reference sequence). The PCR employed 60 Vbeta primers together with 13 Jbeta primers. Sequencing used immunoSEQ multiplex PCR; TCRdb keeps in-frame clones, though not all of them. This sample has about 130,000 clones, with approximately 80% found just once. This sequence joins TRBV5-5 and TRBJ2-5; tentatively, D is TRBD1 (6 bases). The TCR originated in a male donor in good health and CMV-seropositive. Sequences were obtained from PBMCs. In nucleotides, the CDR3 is TGTGCCAGCAGCCCTAGGACAGACCCACAAGAGACCCAGTACTTC. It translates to CASSPRTDPQETQYF.